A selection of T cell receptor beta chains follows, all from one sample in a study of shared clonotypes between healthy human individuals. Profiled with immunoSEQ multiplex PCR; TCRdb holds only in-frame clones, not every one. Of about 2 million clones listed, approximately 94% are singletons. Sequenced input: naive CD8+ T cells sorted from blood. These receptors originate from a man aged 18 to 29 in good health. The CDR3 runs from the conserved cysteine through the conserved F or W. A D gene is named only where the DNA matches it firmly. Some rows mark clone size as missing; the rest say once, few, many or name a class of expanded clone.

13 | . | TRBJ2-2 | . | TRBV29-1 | TGCAGCGTTCACGGGCTCAACACCGGGGAGCTGTTTTTT | CSVHGLNTGELFF
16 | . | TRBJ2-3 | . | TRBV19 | TGTGCCAGTAGTAACGGACTTGAGTTTTACACAGATACGCAGTATTTT | CASSNGLEFYTDTQYF
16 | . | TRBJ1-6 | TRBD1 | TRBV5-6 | TGTGCCAGCAGCCGGGGACAGGGACTGTATAATTCACCCCTCCACTTT | CASSRGQGLYNSPLHF
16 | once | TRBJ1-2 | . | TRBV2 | TGTGCCAGCAGTGAAGCTGCCGGGACGAAGCTCTATGGCTACACCTTC | CASSEAAGTKLYGYTF
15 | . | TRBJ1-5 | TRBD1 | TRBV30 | TGTGCCTGGACCCTGGGACAGGACGTCTTTGGGCCCCAGCATTTT | CAWTLGQDVFGPQHF
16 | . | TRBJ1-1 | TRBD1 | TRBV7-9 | TGTGCCAGCAGCTTGGGACAGGGGAAATTCAGGACTGAAGCTTTCTTT | CASSLGQGKFRTEAFF
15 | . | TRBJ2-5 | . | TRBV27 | TGTGCCAGCAGTCCGCTGCAGAGCCTAGGGGAGACCCAGTACTTC | CASSPLQSLGETQYF
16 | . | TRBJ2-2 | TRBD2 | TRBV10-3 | TGTGCCATCAGTGACGTGATAGCGGGAGAGACCGGGGAGCTGTTTTTT | CAISDVIAGETGELFF
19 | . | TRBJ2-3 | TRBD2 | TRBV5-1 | TGCGCCAGCAGCTTGGCGGGACTAGCGGGAGGCCTGTGGACAGATACGCAGTATTTT | CASSLAGLAGGLWTDTQYF
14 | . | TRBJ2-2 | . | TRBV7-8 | TGTGCCAGCAGCCCGGAAGTGGGAGGCGGGGAGCTGTTTTTT | CASSPEVGGGELFF
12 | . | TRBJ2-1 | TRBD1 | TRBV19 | TGTGCCAGTAGCCCTACAGGGGCTCAGCAGTTCTTC | CASSPTGAQQFF
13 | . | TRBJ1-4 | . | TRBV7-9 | TGTGCCAGCAGCTGGAGGACAGATGAAAAACTGTTTTTT | CASSWRTDEKLFF
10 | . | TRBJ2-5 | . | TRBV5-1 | TGCGCCAGAACCCAGGGGACCCAGTACTTC | CARTQGTQYF
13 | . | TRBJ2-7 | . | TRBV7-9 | TGTGCCAGCAGCCTAGCCGCTCCCTACGAGCAGTACTTC | CASSLAAPYEQYF
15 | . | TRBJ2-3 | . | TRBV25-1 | TGTGCCAGCAGTGACCCCGTCAGGAGGGCAGATACGCAGTATTTT | CASSDPVRRADTQYF
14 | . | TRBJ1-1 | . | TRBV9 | TGTGCCAGCAGCGTAGAAGGAGGGCGAACTGAAGCTTTCTTT | CASSVEGGRTEAFF